Each of the 27 T cell receptor beta chains below was sequenced from the same sample in a study of early T cells in non-severe SARS-CoV-2 infection. MiXCR, applied by TCRdb to the 5' RACE reads, yields one record per CDR3 protein. The sample lists more than 80,000 distinct CDR3 sequences, roughly an eighth occurring once. Sequencing was carried out using whole blood. Receptors originate from an adult who was a healthcare worker with PCR-confirmed SARS-CoV-2 infection or an uninfected control (not recorded which).

This clonotype occurred many times. The rearrangement links TRBV9 to TRBJ2-1, with D possibly called TRBD1 or TRBD2 (6 bases each). Trimming stripped 2 bases from V and 9 bases from J, with 18 bases between. CDR1 SGDLS and CDR2 YYNGEE come from the germline V gene. The CDR3 is made up of 15 amino acids. The CDR3 DNA sequence: TGTGCCAGCAGCGTTTCGGGGGCCTGGGTTACTGAGCAGTTCTTC. Amino acids: CASSVSGAWVTEQFF.

This clonotype was detected many times. The chain links TRBV5-1 to TRBJ2-1, with 8 bases lining up with TRBD2. The CDR3 sequence is 15 residues long. V was clipped by 0 bases and J by 6 bases; unmatched bases: 5. Germline lookup yields CDR1 SGHRS and CDR2 YFSETQ. The CDR3 spells CASSLVSGVGNEQFF. CDR3 DNA sequence: TGCGCCAGCAGCTTGGTTAGCGGGGTGGGCAATGAGCAGTTCTTC.

The genes are TRBV19 and TRBJ1-1, with D unclear. Germline lookup yields CDR1 LNHDA and CDR2 SQIVND (reference sequence). Trimming stripped 4 bases from V and 4 bases from J, with 13 bases between. There are 14 residues in the CDR3. The CDR3 nucleotides read TGTGCCAGTAGTAACAACCCAGGAGGCACTGAAGCTTTCTTT. Its translation: CASSNNPGGTEAFF.

The chain carries TRBV28 and TRBJ2-7; perhaps D is TRBD1 or TRBD2 (5 bases each). Germline-derived CDR1 and CDR2 are MDHEN and SYDVKM. There are 12 residues in the CDR3. Trimming removed 2 bases at V and 13 bases at J, with 15 bases between. CDR3 nucleotides: TGTGCCAGCAGTTTAAGGGTGGGGGAGAGCTACTTC. As protein: CASSLRVGESYF.

This chain links TRBV20-1 with TRBJ2-1; 11 positions agree with TRBD2. V was pared by 3 bases and J by 6 bases, with 7 bases of the junction left unmatched. CDR1 and CDR2 from the germline V gene are DFQATT and SNEGSKA (reference sequence). CDR3 length: 15 residues. The CDR3 DNA follows: TGCAGTGCTAGGTTAGCGGGGGGGAGTCTCAATGAGCAGTTCTTC. It yields the protein CSARLAGGSLNEQFF.

This clonotype was seen more than once but under ten times. The conserved phenylalanine or tryptophan is not found at the CDR3 terminus, so this likely reflects a read error. It is unclear where the CDR3 begins or ends on the DNA, so no DNA is shown, and the CDR3 is as TCRdb lists it. The rearrangement uses TRBV5-1 and TRBJ1-6; the D call TRBD1 from the table was never checked on the DNA. Ends included, the CDR3 has 12 residues. Germline V gives CDR1 SGHRS, CDR2 YFSETQ. CDR3 in amino acids: CASSLETHRDSL.

In this sample, this clonotype turned up many times. This sequence joins TRBV25-1 and TRBJ2-7, with D uncertain. V was pared by 3 bases and J by 6 bases, with 18 bases between. Germline assignment: CDR1 MGHDK and CDR2 SYGVNS. The CDR3 covers 15 residues. The CDR3 protein is CASSEAPPRIGEQYF. The DNA for the CDR3 is TGTGCCAGCAGTGAGGCCCCCCCCCGGATCGGCGAGCAGTACTTC.

This clonotype was detected only a few times. This chain joins TRBV5-1 and TRBJ2-1; a possible D gene is TRBD2 (5 bases). Trimming cost V 4 bases and J 4 bases, with 18 bases left between them. Per germline, CDR1 SGHRS and CDR2 YFSETQ. There are 16 residues in the CDR3. CDR3 region: CASSPGLAGEYNEQFF. CDR3 DNA: TGCGCCAGCAGCCCCGGGCTAGCTGGTGAGTACAATGAGCAGTTCTTC.

This clonotype was seen more than once but under ten times. The chain carries TRBV10-3 and TRBJ1-1; D not resolved. Deletions cut 4 bases from V and 1 base from J, with 7 bases between. The CDR3 runs 13 residues. Germline lookup yields CDR1 ENHRY and CDR2 SYGVKD. CDR3 DNA: TGTGCCATCAGTGTTGGGCAGAACACTGAAGCTTTCTTT. This encodes CAISVGQNTEAFF.

This clonotype was counted only a few times. The V gene is TRBV20-1, the J gene TRBJ1-3; D perhaps matches TRBD1 (5 bases). V lost 5 bases and J lost 2, with 10 bases in between. Looked up from germline, CDR1 is DFQATT and CDR2 is SNEGSKA (reference sequence). The CDR3 is 13 amino acids. CDR3: CSAAGGTGNTIYF. The CDR3 DNA reads as TGCAGTGCTGCTGGGGGGACTGGAAACACCATATATTTT.

This clonotype was observed a few times. The CDR3 bases are TGCGCCAGCAGCCAAGATCAGAGGGGAGGTAGAGATACGCAGTATTTT. It yields the protein CASSQDQRGGRDTQYF. The V gene is TRBV4-1, the J gene TRBJ2-3; TRBD2 is a possible D gene (6 bases). Germline CDR1 reads MGHRA; CDR2 reads YSYEKL. This CDR3 is 16 amino acids long. V lost 0 bases and J lost 5, with 15 bases in between.

This clonotype showed up many times. The V and J genes are TRBV7-9 and TRBJ1-5; no reliable D call. The CDR3 is 13 amino acids. V was trimmed by 4 bases and J by 2 bases, leaving 6 bases between them. Germline CDR1 is SEHNR and CDR2 is FQNEAQ (reference sequence). In DNA form, the CDR3 reads TGTGCCAGCAGCTCGCAGGGCAATCAGCCCCAGCATTTT. Its translation is CASSSQGNQPQHF.

This clonotype was counted a single time. A much larger clone sits a single nucleotide away, making a read error possible. This chain connects TRBV7-6 to TRBJ2-5, with 8 bases identical to TRBD2. Germline V gene sequence: CDR1 SGHVS, CDR2 FNYEAQ. The CDR3 has 14 amino acids. The CDR3 loop is CASSLRSGEEAQYF. CDR3 nucleotides: TGTGCCAGCAGCTTACGTAGCGGGGAAGAGGCCCAGTACTTC.

This clonotype has at least ten counts. This chain uses TRBV20-1 with TRBJ1-5; tentative D call: TRBD1 (6 bases). CDR1 is DFQATT and CDR2 is SNEGSKA in the germline V gene (reference sequence). This CDR3 has 14 amino acids. Trimming pared 5 bases from V and 11 bases from J, leaving 22 bases between. CDR3 nucleotide sequence: TGCAGTGCTTCAATCTCGCCAGGGGAGGTGACCCAGCATTTT. Translated, it gives CSASISPGEVTQHF.

This clonotype occurred many times. The rearrangement links TRBV7-2 to TRBJ2-7; no definite D call. Germline CDR1 and CDR2: SGHTA and FQGNSA. Trimming took off 1 base at V and 2 bases at J, with 12 bases between the two ends. The CDR3 runs 15 residues. CDR3 DNA sequence: TGTGCCAGCAGCTTAGTCTTTGGCAGGACCTACGAGCAGTACTTC. Translated, it gives CASSLVFGRTYEQYF.

Comments on this clonotype: Possible read error: a much larger clone is one base away. The rearrangement joins TRBV6-5 to TRBJ1-2, with TRBD1 as a possible D gene (5 bases). V gave up 7 bases and J gave up 2 bases, with 14 bases separating them. The CDR3 is 14 amino acids. Looked up from germline, CDR1 is MNHEY and CDR2 is SVGAGI. The CDR3 sequence is CASTRGFGNYGYTF. The CDR3 nucleotides are TGTGCCAGCACTCGGGGCTTCGGCAACTATGGCTACACCTTC.

This clonotype has just a few counts. V is TRBV29-1 and J is TRBJ2-1, with D maybe TRBD2 (6 bases). Trimming left V 3 bases short and J 4 bases short, with 16 bases between. The CDR3 is 15 residues long. The germline CDR1 and CDR2 sequences are SQVTM and ANQGSEA. The CDR3 coding sequence is TGCAGCGTTGAGGGCCTAGCGAAAAGTTACAATGAGCAGTTCTTC. Protein: CSVEGLAKSYNEQFF.

The V call is TRBV11-2, the J call TRBJ2-1, with D perhaps matching TRBD1 (6 bases). Between the trimmed V and J ends, which lost 5 bases and 6 bases, there was a span of 17 bases. This CDR3 contains 15 residues. Germline loops: CDR1 SGHAT, CDR2 FQNNGV. The CDR3 spells CASSLDSFRSNEQFF. The CDR3 nucleotides read TGTGCCAGCAGCCTGGACAGCTTTCGGAGCAATGAGCAGTTCTTC.

This clonotype was seen repeatedly, ten times or more. CDR3 DNA: TGTGCCAGCAGCCCGGACAGGGGGTGGGATACGCAGTATTTT. This translates into CASSPDRGWDTQYF. J is TRBJ2-3 and V is TRBV28, with 10 nucleotides matching TRBD1. Losses at the gene ends were 6 bases for V and 6 bases for J; bases not matched to a gene: 6. The V gene's germline CDR1 is MDHEN and CDR2 SYDVKM. CDR3 size: 14 residues.

The chain recombines TRBV7-2 with TRBJ2-2; 7 positions match TRBD1. The V gene's germline CDR1 is SGHTA and CDR2 FQGNSA. The trim removed 5 bases at V and 1 base at J, leaving 4 bases unmatched. CDR3 length: 15 amino acids. The CDR3 bases are TGTGCCAGCAGCCCCTGGGACAGGAACACCGGGGAGCTGTTTTTT. Amino acids: CASSPWDRNTGELFF.

The chain employs TRBV16 and TRBJ1-5, with 8 nucleotides matching TRBD1. This CDR3 contains 16 residues. The V gene end was trimmed by 0 bases and the J gene end by 6 bases; junction bases not matched to a gene: 7. Germline V gene lookup returns CDR1 KGHSY and CDR2 FQNENV. CDR3 loop: CASSQSISGGGQPQHF. For the CDR3, the DNA is TGTGCCAGCAGCCAATCGATTTCAGGGGGCGGTCAGCCCCAGCATTTT.

This clonotype was seen ten or more times. The V gene is TRBV9, the J gene TRBJ2-7; D is undetermined. In germline, CDR1 is SGDLS, CDR2 YYNGEE. Trimming left V 0 bases short and J 3 bases short, with 4 bases between. This CDR3 has 12 amino acids. The CDR3 loop is CASSVGDYEQYF. CDR3 DNA sequence: TGTGCCAGCAGCGTAGGAGACTACGAGCAGTACTTC. Complete variable domain (other parts from reference TRBV9 and TRBJ2-7): DSGVTQTPKHLITATGQRVTLRCSPRSGDLSVYWYQQSLDQGLQFLIQYYNGEERAKGNILERFSAQQFPDLHSELNLSSLELGDSALYFCASSVGDYEQYFGPGTRLTVT.

This clonotype appeared many times. The CDR3: CASSFVRSTANYGYTF. The CDR3 coding sequence is TGTGCCAGCAGCTTTGTGAGATCTACAGCTAACTATGGCTACACCTTC. The chain links TRBV7-9 to TRBJ1-2; D remains unclear. Trimming removed 3 bases from V and 0 bases from J, with 14 bases in between. The CDR3 is made up of 16 amino acids. Germline CDR1 is SEHNR and CDR2 is FQNEAQ (reference sequence).

In nucleotides, the CDR3 is TGCAGTGCTAGAGAGAACAGGGGATTGTATGGCTACACCTTC. This gives the protein CSARENRGLYGYTF. The chain uses TRBV20-1 and TRBJ1-2; 7 bases align to TRBD1. This CDR3 is 14 amino acids long. V was clipped by 0 bases and J by 5 bases; unmatched bases: 6. From germline, CDR1 is DFQATT and CDR2 SNEGSKA (reference sequence).

Concerning this clonotype itself: A much larger clone is a single base away; this may be a read error. The final CDR3 position lacks the conserved phenylalanine or tryptophan, pointing to a likely read error. The chain is built from TRBV11-2 and TRBJ2-3, with 8 bases fitting TRBD2. This CDR3 spans 16 amino acids. V dropped 7 bases and J dropped 0; count of bases not matched to a gene: 9. Germline assignment: CDR1 SGHAT and CDR2 FQNNGV. The CDR3 is CASTERLAPSTDTQYI. Here the CDR3 DNA reads TGTGCCAGCACCGAACGACTAGCGCCTAGCACAGATACGCAGTATATT.

The gene calls are TRBV29-1 and TRBJ1-1, with 7 bases identical to TRBD1. V gave up 4 bases and J gave up 0 bases; unmatched junction bases: 5. The length of the CDR3 is 14 residues. Germline V CDR1 and CDR2: SQVTM, ANQGSEA. CDR3 sequence (DNA): TGCAGCGTTGCAGGGGGGACCGTGAACACTGAAGCTTTCTTT. Amino acids: CSVAGGTVNTEAFF.

This clonotype showed up just a few times. The V and J genes are TRBV12-3 or TRBV12-4 and TRBJ1-3; D is uncertain. The CDR3 has 14 residues. Trimming pared 3 bases from V and 2 bases from J, leaving 8 bases between. The CDR3 region has the DNA TGTGCCAGCAGTTTTTTGGGTACTGGAAACACCATATATTTT. As protein: CASSFLGTGNTIYF.